The 24 T cell receptor beta chains listed next were all sequenced from one sample in a study of cytomegalovirus exposure and HLA in healthy donors. Only in-frame clones appear in the TCRdb table, and some are missing; sequencing was by immunoSEQ multiplex PCR. The sample comprises 200,000 to 250,000 clones, almost 90% of which are singletons, and 2.9% rests with the top ten. Sequences were obtained from PBMCs. The origin of the receptors is a woman younger than 35 in good health and CMV-seronegative.

This clone appeared once. The chain carries TRBV13 and TRBJ2-1; tentatively, D is TRBD2 (5 bases). Trimming stripped 5 bases from V and 5 bases from J, with 13 bases between. Germline loops: CDR1 PRHDT, CDR2 FYEKMQ (reference sequence). The CDR3 is 14 residues long. This chain's CDR3 is CASSDRDLHNEQFF. Written as DNA, the CDR3 is TGTGCCAGCAGCGACCGGGATCTACACAATGAGCAGTTCTTC.

The chain has TRBV6-1 and TRBJ2-7, with D uncertain. The CDR3 extends over 12 amino acids. The germline gives CDR1 MNHNS, CDR2 SASEGT. The germline V and J ends were trimmed by 1 base and 3 bases, with 4 bases remaining between them. The CDR3 sequence is CASSEDGYEQYF. In DNA form, the CDR3 reads TGTGCCAGCAGTGAAGACGGCTACGAGCAGTACTTC.

The table lists this clone with a count of one. The gene calls are TRBV7-6 and TRBJ2-1, with D tentatively TRBD2 (6 bases). Germline lookup yields CDR1 SGHVS and CDR2 FNYEAQ. This CDR3 is 15 amino acids long. Trimming shortened V by 4 bases and J by 7 bases, and 17 bases separated the two germline ends. This chain's CDR3 is CASSWSTYGGNEQFF. CDR3 coding DNA: TGTGCCAGCAGCTGGTCAACTTACGGAGGGAATGAGCAGTTCTTC.

The chain uses TRBV6-1 and TRBJ2-3, with D perhaps matching TRBD2 (7 bases). The CDR3 has 16 amino acids. The V gene's germline CDR1 is MNHNS and CDR2 SASEGT. V was shortened by 4 bases and J by 1 base, with 15 bases between the two germline ends. The CDR3 region has the DNA TGTGCCAGCAGTGTTCACAGGGCGGGGGGCACAGATACGCAGTATTTT. This gives the protein CASSVHRAGGTDTQYF.

V gene TRBV30 combines with J gene TRBJ2-6; TRBD1 matches at 9 bases. The germline gives CDR1 GTSNPN, CDR2 SVGIG (reference sequence). V gave up 4 bases and J gave up 0 bases; unmatched junction bases: 7. The CDR3 sequence is 17 residues long. The CDR3 DNA reads TGTGCCTGGACGCTAGGGACAGGGTACTCTGGGGCCAACGTCCTGACTTTC. Its protein product is CAWTLGTGYSGANVLTF.

About this clone: It may be a read error: a sequence one base away is much more abundant. The chain is built from TRBV5-4 and TRBJ2-2; possibly TRBD2 for D (6 bases). CDR1 SGHNT and CDR2 YYREEE come from the germline V gene (reference sequence). Trimming left V 0 bases short and J 0 bases short, with 6 bases between. The CDR3 sequence is 15 residues long. CDR3 amino acids: CASSLAGANTGELFF. DNA of the CDR3: TGTGCCAGCAGCTTGGCGGGGGCGAACACCGGGGAGCTGTTTTTT.

The gene calls are TRBV10-3 and TRBJ2-1; 10 positions match TRBD2. The germline CDR1 and CDR2 sequences are ENHRY and SYGVKD. The CDR3 totals 15 residues. Trimming took 7 bases from V and 9 from J; bases not matched to a gene: 12. CDR3 sequence reads: CAIMLSSGSMGEQFF. The CDR3 DNA is TGTGCCATCATGCTGTCTAGCGGGAGTATGGGTGAGCAGTTCTTC.

The chain recombines TRBV9 with TRBJ1-1, with D unclear. V shed 3 bases and J shed 0 bases, with 9 bases lying between them. Germline V gene sequence: CDR1 SGDLS, CDR2 YYNGEE. The CDR3 runs 14 residues. CDR3 nucleotide sequence: TGTGCCAGCAGCGCCTATCCTTTGAACACTGAAGCTTTCTTT. Amino acids: CASSAYPLNTEAFF.

V is TRBV5-1 and J is TRBJ1-5, with 7 bases identical to TRBD1. Germline V lookup: CDR1 SGHRS, CDR2 YFSETQ. The CDR3 runs 15 residues. Trimming removed 0 bases from V and 4 bases from J; junction bases left unmatched: 4. CDR3 residues: CASSLEGQRNQPQHF. For the CDR3, the DNA is TGCGCCAGCAGCTTGGAGGGACAGAGAAATCAGCCCCAGCATTTT.

The count of this clone is one. The chain combines TRBV18 with TRBJ2-1; 10 nucleotides line up with TRBD2. V lost 3 bases to trimming and J lost 2 bases; unmatched junction nucleotides: 1. The length of the CDR3 is 15 residues. CDR1 is KGHSH, CDR2 LQKENI, per germline. CDR3 residues: CASSPGTSAYNEQFF. CDR3 in DNA: TGTGCCAGCTCACCCGGGACTAGCGCCTACAATGAGCAGTTCTTC.

This clone was found a few times. V is TRBV2 and J is TRBJ1-1; D not certain. The CDR3 totals 14 residues. V shed 7 bases and J shed 3 bases, with 15 bases lying between them. Germline CDR1 is SNHLY and CDR2 is FYNNEI. This CDR3 is CASKGVSRDTEAFF. CDR3 coding DNA: TGTGCCAGCAAGGGAGTCTCACGGGACACTGAAGCTTTCTTT.

The genes are TRBV6-1 and TRBJ1-2, with no clear D. This CDR3 has 14 residues. Trimming took off 2 bases at V and 8 bases at J, with 15 bases between the two ends. The germline CDR1 and CDR2 sequences are MNHNS and SASEGT. The CDR3 nucleotides are TGTGCCAGCAGTGAAAGGTTGACAAGTCGGGGCTACACCTTC. Translated: CASSERLTSRGYTF.

The rearrangement uses TRBV5-1 and TRBJ2-3, with 13 bases fitting TRBD2. CDR1 is SGHRS, CDR2 YFSETQ, per germline. The length of the CDR3 is 17 residues. V gave up 5 bases and J gave up 4 bases; unmatched junction bases: 10. CDR3 sequence reads: CASRATSGRAVADTQYF. Here the CDR3 DNA reads TGCGCCAGCAGGGCCACTAGCGGGAGGGCCGTGGCAGATACGCAGTATTTT. Looking up the rest from reference TRBV5-1 and TRBJ2-3 gives the full variable domain: KAGVTQTPRYLIKTRGQQVTLSCSPISGHRSVSWYQQTPGQGLQFLFEYFSETQRNKGNFPGRFSGRQFSNSRSEMNVSTLELGDSALYLCASRATSGRAVADTQYFGPGTRLTVL.

This chain connects TRBV20-1 to TRBJ2-1, with a possible D match to TRBD2 (5 bases). V shed 6 bases and J shed 4 bases, with 7 bases lying between them. The CDR3 totals 11 residues. The germline CDR1 and CDR2 sequences are DFQATT and SNEGSKA (reference sequence). The CDR3 sequence: CSAREYNEQFF. Written as DNA, the CDR3 is TGCAGTGCCCGGGAATACAATGAGCAGTTCTTC.

This sequence joins TRBV5-1 and TRBJ2-2; TRBD2 matches at 7 bases. The CDR3 covers 15 residues. V lost 6 bases to trimming and J lost 1 base; unmatched junction nucleotides: 6. Germline V gene lookup returns CDR1 SGHRS and CDR2 YFSETQ. CDR3 in DNA: TGCGCCAGCAAGGGAACTAGCGAGAACACCGGGGAGCTGTTTTTT. Translation gives CASKGTSENTGELFF.

Only one count was recorded for this clone. The chain links TRBV9 to TRBJ1-4, with a weak D call TRBD1 (6 bases). The CDR3 totals 15 residues. Germline V gene data show CDR1 as SGDLS and CDR2 as YYNGEE. Trimming pared 0 bases from V and 6 bases from J, leaving 12 bases between. The CDR3 here is CASSVGIQGYEKLFF. CDR3 DNA sequence: TGTGCCAGCAGCGTAGGGATACAGGGATATGAAAAACTGTTTTTT.

The chain joins TRBV30 to TRBJ2-2; D not resolved. The germline gives CDR1 GTSNPN, CDR2 SVGIG (reference sequence). V lost 3 bases and J lost 9, with 20 bases in between. The CDR3 loop spans 15 amino acids. In DNA, the CDR3 is TGTGCCTGGAGCCCGAACTGGGCCAACCAGTGGGAGCTGTTTTTT. It specifies CAWSPNWANQWELFF.

This chain connects TRBV4-1 to TRBJ2-5; tentatively, D is TRBD2 (5 bases). The CDR3 extends over 15 amino acids. The V and J ends lost 0 bases and 5 bases respectively, with 13 bases between them. The V gene's germline CDR1 is MGHRA and CDR2 YSYEKL. CDR3: CASSQESKRGETQYF. The CDR3 nucleotides read TGCGCCAGCAGCCAAGAGAGTAAGCGCGGGGAGACCCAGTACTTC.

The chain employs TRBV4-3 and TRBJ2-7; TRBD1 matches 7 bases. The CDR3 runs 14 residues. The V and J ends lost 2 bases and 3 bases, in that order; junction bases with no gene match: 4. Germline V gives CDR1 LGHNA, CDR2 YSLEER. CDR3 residues: CASSQSSGGYEQYF. The CDR3 DNA is TGCGCCAGCAGCCAATCCTCAGGGGGCTACGAGCAGTACTTC.

The gene calls are TRBV5-6 and TRBJ2-2, with 10 bases fitting TRBD2. The CDR3 sequence is 16 residues long. The J segment lost 3 bases and the V segment lost 5 bases, leaving 7 bases of the junction unmatched. Germline CDR1 and CDR2: SGHDT and YYEEEE. CDR3 region: CASRYTSGIDTGELFF. CDR3 sequence (DNA): TGTGCCAGCAGATACACTAGCGGGATAGACACCGGGGAGCTGTTTTTT.

The gene calls are TRBV27 and TRBJ2-7; 9 bases match TRBD1. Germline V gives CDR1 MNHEY, CDR2 SMNVEV (reference sequence). This CDR3 has 15 amino acids. Trimming removed 5 bases from V and 4 bases from J; junction bases left unmatched: 9. The CDR3 loop is CASSPETGGFYEQYF. As DNA, the CDR3 is TGTGCCAGCAGTCCAGAGACAGGGGGTTTTTACGAGCAGTACTTC.

V gene TRBV6-5 combines with J gene TRBJ2-1, with TRBD1 identical over 7 bases. This CDR3 has 13 amino acids. Looked up from germline, CDR1 is MNHEY and CDR2 is SVGAGI. V was clipped by 5 bases and J by 9 bases; unmatched bases: 7. In nucleotides, the CDR3 is TGTGCCAGCAGTATCGACAGGGCAGGTGAGCAGTTCTTC. Its protein is CASSIDRAGEQFF.

The V and J genes are TRBV4-2 and TRBJ2-7; 9 positions agree with TRBD2. The junction had 6 bases not matched to a gene; V was cut back by 1 base and J by 2 bases. The CDR3 covers 16 residues. Looked up from germline, CDR1 is LGHNA and CDR2 is YNFKEQ. The CDR3 sequence: CASSQGRSGRTYEQYF. CDR3 DNA sequence: TGTGCCAGCAGCCAAGGAAGAAGCGGGAGGACCTACGAGCAGTACTTC.

As concerns this clone: The sample holds other DNA sequences that translate to the same CDR3. This rearrangement joins TRBV5-1 to TRBJ2-1, with a weak D call TRBD2 (6 bases). The CDR3 loop spans 13 amino acids. The germline V gene encodes CDR1 SGHRS and CDR2 YFSETQ. Trimming pared 5 bases from V and 6 bases from J, leaving 12 bases between. CDR3 amino acids: CASSEASANEQFF. CDR3 bases: TGCGCCAGCAGTGAGGCTAGCGCCAATGAGCAGTTCTTC.